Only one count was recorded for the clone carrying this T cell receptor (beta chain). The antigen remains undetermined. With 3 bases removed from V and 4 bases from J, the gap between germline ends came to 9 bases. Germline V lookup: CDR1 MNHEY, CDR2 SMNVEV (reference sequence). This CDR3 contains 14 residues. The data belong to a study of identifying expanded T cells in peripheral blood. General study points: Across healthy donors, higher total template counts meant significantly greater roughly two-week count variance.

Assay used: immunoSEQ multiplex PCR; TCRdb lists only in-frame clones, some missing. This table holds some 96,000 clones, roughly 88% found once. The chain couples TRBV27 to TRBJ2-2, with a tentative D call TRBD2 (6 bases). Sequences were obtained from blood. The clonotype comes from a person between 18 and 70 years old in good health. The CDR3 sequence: CASSFGTFTGELFF. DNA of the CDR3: TGTGCCAGCAGTTTTGGGACTTTCACCGGGGAGCTGTTTTTT.